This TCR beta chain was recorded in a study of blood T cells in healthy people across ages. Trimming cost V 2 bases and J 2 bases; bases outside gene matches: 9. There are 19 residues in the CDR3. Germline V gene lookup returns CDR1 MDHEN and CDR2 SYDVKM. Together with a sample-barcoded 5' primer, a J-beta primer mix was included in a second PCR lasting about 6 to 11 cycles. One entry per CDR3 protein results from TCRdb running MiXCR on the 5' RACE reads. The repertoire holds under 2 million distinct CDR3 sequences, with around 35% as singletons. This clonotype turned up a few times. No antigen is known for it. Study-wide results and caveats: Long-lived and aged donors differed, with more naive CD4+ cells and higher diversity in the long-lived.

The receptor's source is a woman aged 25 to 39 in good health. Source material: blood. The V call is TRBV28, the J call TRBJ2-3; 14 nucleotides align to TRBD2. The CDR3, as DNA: TGTGCCAGCAGTTTACCCTTAGGGACTAGCGGGAGTGACACAGATACGCAGTATTTT. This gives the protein CASSLPLGTSGSDTDTQYF.